The rows below give T cell receptor beta chains drawn from one sample of a study of T-cell memory formation after mild COVID-19. MiXCR was run by TCRdb on the 5' RACE reads, yielding one entry per CDR3 protein. The data hold around 530,000 distinct CDR3 sequences, with 20% to 25% observed a single time. The sequencing input was PBMCs or a T cell subset sorted from them (not recorded which). The receptors shown here come from an adult woman who had mild COVID-19 (a few samples of this study predate the infection). Cell type and time point are not known. CDR3s include the opening cysteine and the closing phenylalanine or tryptophan. The order of the fields is D gene, clone size, J gene, V gene, CDR3 DNA, CDR3 protein. D genes are given only for firm matches. Clone size appears in some rows only: once, few, many, or a class for an expanded clone.

D gene: .
clone size: few
J gene: TRBJ2-6
V gene: TRBV5-1
CDR3 DNA: TGCGCCAGCAGCTCGCAAACGCAGGGCGGCGGGGCCAACGTCCTGACTTTC
CDR3 protein: CASSSQTQGGGANVLTF

D gene: TRBD2
clone size: .
J gene: TRBJ2-1
V gene: TRBV5-1
CDR3 DNA: TGCGCCAGCAGCCCTTTCTCGGGAGGGGAGCAGTTCTTC
CDR3 protein: CASSPFSGGEQFF

D gene: .
clone size: few
J gene: TRBJ1-3
V gene: TRBV18
CDR3 DNA: TGTGCCAGCTCCTCGGATCGGGTTCCTGGAAACACCATATATTTT
CDR3 protein: CASSSDRVPGNTIYF

D gene: TRBD1
clone size: few
J gene: TRBJ2-3
V gene: TRBV9
CDR3 DNA: TGTGCCAGCAGCTACCTCCCGGGACAGGGTACAGATACGCAGTATTTT
CDR3 protein: CASSYLPGQGTDTQYF

D gene: .
clone size: .
J gene: TRBJ2-7
V gene: TRBV7-2
CDR3 DNA: TGTGCCAGCAGCTCCTTCGTCTCCTACGAGCAGTACTTC
CDR3 protein: CASSSFVSYEQYF

D gene: .
clone size: .
J gene: TRBJ1-1
V gene: TRBV6-5
CDR3 DNA: TGTGCCAGCAGTCGACTCACACGAGGGAACACTGAAGCTTTCTTT
CDR3 protein: CASSRLTRGNTEAFF

D gene: .
clone size: .
J gene: TRBJ1-2
V gene: TRBV7-2
CDR3 DNA: TGTGCCAGCAGCGAACTCTATGGCTACACCTTC
CDR3 protein: CASSELYGYTF

D gene: TRBD2
clone size: .
J gene: TRBJ2-2
V gene: TRBV7-6
CDR3 DNA: TGTGCCAGCAGCGAAACCGGGACTAGGGAGCTGTTTTTT
CDR3 protein: CASSETGTRELFF

D gene: TRBD2
clone size: few
J gene: TRBJ2-1
V gene: TRBV11-3
CDR3 DNA: TGTGCCAGCAGCGTGGCCAGAGCGGGGGGGTACAATGAGCAGTTCTTC
CDR3 protein: CASSVARAGGYNEQFF

D gene: .
clone size: once
J gene: TRBJ2-2
V gene: TRBV29-1
CDR3 DNA: TGCAGCGTATGGACAGACGTGGCCGGGGAGCTGTTTTTT
CDR3 protein: CSVWTDVAGELFF

D gene: TRBD1
clone size: few
J gene: TRBJ1-6
V gene: TRBV20-1
CDR3 DNA: TGCAGTGCTAGAGAGCAGGAGACAGGGGGCCTTTCCTATAATTCACCCCTCCACTTT
CDR3 protein: CSAREQETGGLSYNSPLHF

D gene: .
clone size: few
J gene: TRBJ2-7
V gene: TRBV6-1
CDR3 DNA: TGTGCCACCGAAAGGGCAGTCCAAGGAACCTACGAGCAGTACTTC
CDR3 protein: CATERAVQGTYEQYF

D gene: TRBD2
clone size: once
J gene: TRBJ2-1
V gene: TRBV14
CDR3 DNA: TGTGCCAGCAGTCTACTAGCGGGAGCGTTCTACAATGAGCAGTTCTTC
CDR3 protein: CASSLLAGAFYNEQFF

D gene: .
clone size: .
J gene: TRBJ2-1
V gene: TRBV7-9
CDR3 DNA: TGTGCCAGCAGCTTAGCAACAGGGAGTTTATACAATGAGCAGTTCTTC
CDR3 protein: CASSLATGSLYNEQFF

D gene: TRBD2
clone size: .
J gene: TRBJ2-5
V gene: TRBV7-3
CDR3 DNA: TGTGCCAGCAGCTTCCAGGCTAGCGGAGAGGAGACCCAGTACTTC
CDR3 protein: CASSFQASGEETQYF

D gene: TRBD2
clone size: few
J gene: TRBJ2-3
V gene: TRBV11-2
CDR3 DNA: TGTGCCAGCAGCCAAGGGACTAGCGGGGCTGATACGCAGTATTTT
CDR3 protein: CASSQGTSGADTQYF

D gene: TRBD2
clone size: .
J gene: TRBJ2-5
V gene: TRBV7-2
CDR3 DNA: TGTGCCAGCAGCTCCCGTCGGGGCGGGAGTCGGTGGGAGACCCAGTACTTC
CDR3 protein: CASSSRRGGSRWETQYF

D gene: .
clone size: .
J gene: TRBJ1-2
V gene: TRBV20-1
CDR3 DNA: TGCAGTGCTACCCAGGTGGGGCTTTTCTATGGCTACACCTTC
CDR3 protein: CSATQVGLFYGYTF

D gene: .
clone size: .
J gene: TRBJ1-6
V gene: TRBV29-1
CDR3 DNA: TGCAGCGTTGAAGAAAAAAGAGGTTCGGCCCTCCACTTT
CDR3 protein: CSVEEKRGSALHF

D gene: TRBD1
clone size: few
J gene: TRBJ1-1
V gene: TRBV3-1
CDR3 DNA: TGTGCCAGCAGCCCTACGACAGGGTCGACTGAAGCTTTCTTT
CDR3 protein: CASSPTTGSTEAFF

D gene: .
clone size: .
J gene: TRBJ1-6
V gene: TRBV6-1
CDR3 DNA: TGTGCCAGCAGGGCTAGAGCCGCCGGATCCGAGCCACCCCTCCACTTT
CDR3 protein: CASRARAAGSEPPLHF

D gene: .
clone size: many
J gene: TRBJ2-4
V gene: TRBV20-1
CDR3 DNA: TGCAGTGCTAGAAAGCAGGCCAGGGACATTCAGTACTTC
CDR3 protein: CSARKQARDIQYF